Below are 6 T cell receptor beta chains sequenced from a single sample in a study of identical twins. MiXCR, applied by TCRdb to the 5' RACE reads, yields one record per CDR3 protein. This table holds roughly 350,000 distinct CDR3 sequences, 9% to 10% found once. The specimen sequenced was naive T cells sorted from blood. The receptor set was obtained from a woman between 50 and 59 years old in good health.

This chain links TRBV9 with TRBJ2-3, with TRBD2 matching over 7 bases. CDR1 and CDR2 (germline): SGDLS, YYNGEE. The V and J ends lost 1 base and 4 bases, in that order; junction bases with no gene match: 9. The CDR3 spans 16 residues. The CDR3 bases are TGTGCCAGCAGCGTATCCGTTAGCGGGCTGGCAGATACGCAGTATTTT. It yields the protein CASSVSVSGLADTQYF.

CDR3 sequence: CASSPPSAGTQYF. In DNA form, the CDR3 reads TGTGCCAGCTCACCACCTTCCGCGGGGACCCAGTACTTC. The chain couples TRBV18 to TRBJ2-5, with D maybe TRBD2 (5 bases). This CDR3 is built from 13 residues. V lost 0 bases to trimming and J lost 7 bases, with 9 bases between them. Germline CDR1 and CDR2: KGHSH and LQKENI. Variable domain in full (rest from reference TRBV18 and TRBJ2-5): NAGVMQNPRHLVRRRGQEARLRCSPMKGHSHVYWYRQLPEEGLKFMVYLQKENIIDESGMPKERFSAEFPKEGPSILRIQQVVRGDSAAYFCASSPPSAGTQYFGPGTRLLVL.

In its sample, this clonotype was seen many times. The chain uses TRBV6-5 and TRBJ2-3; no firm D call. The CDR3 is 13 amino acids. Trimming removed 0 bases at V and 5 bases at J, with 6 bases between. Germline loops: CDR1 MNHEY, CDR2 SVGAGI. CDR3 nucleotide sequence: TGTGCCAGCAGTTACTCGAACGGAGATACGCAGTATTTT. Residues: CASSYSNGDTQYF.

The rearrangement uses TRBV12-5 and TRBJ2-1, with 7 bases identical to TRBD2. Losses at the gene ends were 0 bases for V and 5 bases for J; bases not matched to a gene: 10. Germline CDR1 and CDR2: LGHNT and FRNRAP. This CDR3 has 17 amino acids. CDR3 region: CASGLVLAGEYHNEQFF. In DNA, the CDR3 is TGTGCTAGTGGTTTGGTACTTGCGGGAGAATACCACAATGAGCAGTTCTTC.

CDR3 nucleotides: TGCGCCAGCAGCAGGACACAGGGCGGCACTGAAGCTTTCTTT. It is translated as CASSRTQGGTEAFF. The rearrangement links TRBV5-1 to TRBJ1-1; the D gene is possibly TRBD1 (6 bases). CDR1 is SGHRS and CDR2 is YFSETQ in the germline V gene. The length of the CDR3 is 14 residues. The V end was cut by 4 bases, the J end by 4 bases, with 14 bases between.

The CDR3 spells CASSVARGETSPYGYTF. CDR3 nucleotides: TGTGCCAGCAGCGTAGCAAGGGGGGAGACCTCACCCTATGGCTACACCTTC. The chain recombines TRBV9 with TRBJ1-2, with D possibly matching TRBD1 (6 bases). The CDR3 extends over 17 amino acids. Germline CDR1 SGDLS, CDR2 YYNGEE. Trimming took 0 bases from V and 4 from J, leaving 19 bases between them. Combining the CDR3 with reference TRBV9 and TRBJ1-2 gives the whole variable domain DSGVTQTPKHLITATGQRVTLRCSPRSGDLSVYWYQQSLDQGLQFLIQYYNGEERAKGNILERFSAQQFPDLHSELNLSSLELGDSALYFCASSVARGETSPYGYTFGSGTRLTVV.